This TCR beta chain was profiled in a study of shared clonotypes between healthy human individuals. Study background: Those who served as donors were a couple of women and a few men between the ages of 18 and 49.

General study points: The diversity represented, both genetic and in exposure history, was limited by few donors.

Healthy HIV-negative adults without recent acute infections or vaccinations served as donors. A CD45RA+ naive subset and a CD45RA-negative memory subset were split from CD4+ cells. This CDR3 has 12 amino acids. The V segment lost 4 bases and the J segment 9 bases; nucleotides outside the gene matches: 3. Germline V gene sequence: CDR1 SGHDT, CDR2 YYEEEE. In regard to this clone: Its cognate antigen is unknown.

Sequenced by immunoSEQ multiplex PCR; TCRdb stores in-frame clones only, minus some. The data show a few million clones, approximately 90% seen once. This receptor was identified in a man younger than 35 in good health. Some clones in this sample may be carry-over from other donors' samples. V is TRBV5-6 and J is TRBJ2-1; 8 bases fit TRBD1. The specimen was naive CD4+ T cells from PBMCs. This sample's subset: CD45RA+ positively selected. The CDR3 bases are TGTGCCAGCAGCCCGGGGACAGGTGAGCAGTTCTTC. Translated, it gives CASSPGTGEQFF. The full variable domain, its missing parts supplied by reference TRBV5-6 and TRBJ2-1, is DAGVTQSPTHLIKTRGQQVTLRCSPKSGHDTVSWYQQALGQGPQFIFQYYEEEERQRGNFPDRFSGHQFPNYSSELNVNALLLGDSALYLCASSPGTGEQFFGPGTRLTVL.